These 5 T cell receptor beta chains came from one sample sequenced in a study of blood T cell repertoires in COVID-19. Only in-frame clones appear in the TCRdb table, and some are missing; sequencing was by immunoSEQ multiplex PCR. The sample lists some 200,000 clones, about 80% seen once, with approximately 1.3% in the top ten. The sequencing sample was made of PBMCs or T cells enriched from blood (not recorded which). The source of these receptors is a woman in her forties with acute COVID-19.

Regarding this clone: The same CDR3 arises from other DNA sequences in this sample as well. The chain couples TRBV6-5 to TRBJ1-2; 9 bases are a match to TRBD1. Germline lookup yields CDR1 MNHEY and CDR2 SVGAGI. V dropped 6 bases and J dropped 8; count of bases not matched to a gene: 7. The CDR3 covers 13 residues. CDR3 in DNA: TGTGCCAGCAGCAGGGACAGGGTCGGCGGCTACACCTTC. Translated: CASSRDRVGGYTF.

The chain links TRBV28 to TRBJ1-1; possibly TRBD1 for D (6 bases). V dropped 6 bases and J dropped 5 bases, with 19 bases sitting between them. This CDR3 has 15 amino acids. Germline V lookup: CDR1 MDHEN, CDR2 SYDVKM. The CDR3, as DNA: TGTGCCAGCAGCCGACGCACAGGGAGAAGGACTGAAGCTTTCTTT. Residues: CASSRRTGRRTEAFF.

This clone has just a few counts. The CDR3 DNA is TGTGCCAGCAGCTTAGCGTACTACACAGATACGCAGTATTTT. It yields the protein CASSLAYYTDTQYF. This sequence joins TRBV7-2 and TRBJ2-3, with D hard to call. Germline CDR1 SGHTA, CDR2 FQGNSA. The V end lost 0 bases, the J end lost 2 bases, and 6 bases lay between the germline ends. This CDR3 has 14 residues.

The chain links TRBV5-1 to TRBJ2-7; the match to TRBD2 covers 8 bases. This CDR3 spans 19 amino acids. Germline values: CDR1 SGHRS, CDR2 YFSETQ. V dropped 5 bases and J dropped 2; count of bases not matched to a gene: 21. The CDR3 here is CASSSWDRNQAGDPYEQYF. In DNA form, the CDR3 reads TGCGCCAGCAGTTCATGGGATAGGAACCAAGCGGGAGACCCCTACGAGCAGTACTTC.

This rearrangement joins TRBV4-2 to TRBJ2-1; TRBD2 aligns across 9 bases. The CDR3 sequence is 17 residues long. V dropped 2 bases and J dropped 1; count of bases not matched to a gene: 6. CDR1 and CDR2 from the germline V gene are LGHNA and YNFKEQ. CDR3 nucleotide sequence: TGTGCCAGCAGCCAAATCACCGCGGGGGGGTCCTACAATGAGCAGTTCTTC. Amino acid sequence: CASSQITAGGSYNEQFF.